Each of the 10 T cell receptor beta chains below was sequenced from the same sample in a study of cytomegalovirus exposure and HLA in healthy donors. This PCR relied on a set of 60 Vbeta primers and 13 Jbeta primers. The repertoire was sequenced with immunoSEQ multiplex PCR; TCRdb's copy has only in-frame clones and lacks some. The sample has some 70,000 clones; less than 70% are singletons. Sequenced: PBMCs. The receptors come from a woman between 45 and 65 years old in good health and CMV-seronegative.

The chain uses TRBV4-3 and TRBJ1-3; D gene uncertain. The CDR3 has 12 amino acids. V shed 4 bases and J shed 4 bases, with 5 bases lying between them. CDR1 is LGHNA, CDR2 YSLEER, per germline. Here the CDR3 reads CASSRSGNTIYF. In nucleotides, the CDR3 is TGCGCCAGCAGCCGTTCGGGAAACACCATATATTTT.

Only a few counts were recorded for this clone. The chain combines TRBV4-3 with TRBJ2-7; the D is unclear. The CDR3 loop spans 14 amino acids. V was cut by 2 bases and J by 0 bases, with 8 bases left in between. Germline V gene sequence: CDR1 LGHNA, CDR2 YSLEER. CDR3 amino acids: CASSQRRSSYEQYF. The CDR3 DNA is TGCGCCAGCAGCCAACGACGGAGCTCCTACGAGCAGTACTTC.

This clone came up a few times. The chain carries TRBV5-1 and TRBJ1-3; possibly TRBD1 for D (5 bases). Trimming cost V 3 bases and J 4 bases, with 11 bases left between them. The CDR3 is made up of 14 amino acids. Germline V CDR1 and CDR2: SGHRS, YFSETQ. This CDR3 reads CASSSQGFGNTIYF. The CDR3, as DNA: TGCGCCAGCAGCTCTCAGGGTTTCGGAAACACCATATATTTT.

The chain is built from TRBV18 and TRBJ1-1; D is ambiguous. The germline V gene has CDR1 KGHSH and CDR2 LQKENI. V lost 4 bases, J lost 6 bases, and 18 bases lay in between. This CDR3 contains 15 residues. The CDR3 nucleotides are TGTGCCAGCTCACTTAATCGTCCGGGTGTAGCTGAAGCTTTCTTT. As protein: CASSLNRPGVAEAFF.

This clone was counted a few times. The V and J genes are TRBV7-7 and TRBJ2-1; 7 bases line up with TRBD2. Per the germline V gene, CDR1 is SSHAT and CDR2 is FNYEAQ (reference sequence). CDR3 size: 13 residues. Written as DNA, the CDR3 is TGTGCTAGCCGGGCTAGCGGTGACAATGAGCAGTTCTTC. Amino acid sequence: CASRASGDNEQFF. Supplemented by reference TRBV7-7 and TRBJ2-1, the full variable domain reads GAGVSQSPRYKVTKRGQDVTLRCDPISSHATLYWYQQALGQGPEFLTYFNYEAQPDKSGLPSDRFSAERPEGSISTLTIQRTEQRDSAMYRCASRASGDNEQFFGPGTRLTVL.

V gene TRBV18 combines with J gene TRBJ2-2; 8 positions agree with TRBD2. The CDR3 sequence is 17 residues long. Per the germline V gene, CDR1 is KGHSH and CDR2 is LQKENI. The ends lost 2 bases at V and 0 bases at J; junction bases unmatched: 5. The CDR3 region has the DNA TGTGCCAGCTCACCAGGGATAGCGGGACCGAACACCGGGGAGCTGTTTTTT. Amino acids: CASSPGIAGPNTGELFF. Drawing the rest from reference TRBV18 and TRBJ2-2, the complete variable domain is NAGVMQNPRHLVRRRGQEARLRCSPMKGHSHVYWYRQLPEEGLKFMVYLQKENIIDESGMPKERFSAEFPKEGPSILRIQQVVRGDSAAYFCASSPGIAGPNTGELFFGEGSRLTVL.

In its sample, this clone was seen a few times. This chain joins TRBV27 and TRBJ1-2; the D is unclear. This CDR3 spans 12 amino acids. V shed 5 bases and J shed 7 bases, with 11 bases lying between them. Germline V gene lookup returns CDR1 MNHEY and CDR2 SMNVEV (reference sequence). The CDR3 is CASSPYGGGYTF. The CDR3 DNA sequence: TGTGCCAGCAGTCCATACGGCGGTGGCTACACCTTC.

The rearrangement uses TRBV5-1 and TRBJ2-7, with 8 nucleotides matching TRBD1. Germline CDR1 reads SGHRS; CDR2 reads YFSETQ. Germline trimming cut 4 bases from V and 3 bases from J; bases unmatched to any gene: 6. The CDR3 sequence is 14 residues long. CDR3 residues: CASSHGTGIYEQYF. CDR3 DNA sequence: TGCGCCAGCAGCCACGGGACAGGAATCTACGAGCAGTACTTC. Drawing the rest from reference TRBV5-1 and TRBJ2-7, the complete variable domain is KAGVTQTPRYLIKTRGQQVTLSCSPISGHRSVSWYQQTPGQGLQFLFEYFSETQRNKGNFPGRFSGRQFSNSRSEMNVSTLELGDSALYLCASSHGTGIYEQYFGPGTRLTVT.

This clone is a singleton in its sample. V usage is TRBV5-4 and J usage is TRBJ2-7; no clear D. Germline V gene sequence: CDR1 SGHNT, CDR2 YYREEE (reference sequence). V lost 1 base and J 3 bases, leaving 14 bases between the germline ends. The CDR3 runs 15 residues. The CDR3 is CASSLFGAAYYEQYF. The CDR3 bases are TGTGCCAGCAGCTTGTTCGGTGCCGCTTACTACGAGCAGTACTTC. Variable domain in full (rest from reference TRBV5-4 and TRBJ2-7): ETGVTQSPTHLIKTRGQQVTLRCSSQSGHNTVSWYQQALGQGPQFIFQYYREEENGRGNFPPRFSGLQFPNYSSELNVNALELDDSALYLCASSLFGAAYYEQYFGPGTRLTVT.

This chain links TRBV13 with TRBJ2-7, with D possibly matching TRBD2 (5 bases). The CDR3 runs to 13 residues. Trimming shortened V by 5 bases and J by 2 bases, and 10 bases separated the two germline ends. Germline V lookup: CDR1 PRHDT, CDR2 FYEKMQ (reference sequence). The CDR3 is CASSLPGTYEQYF. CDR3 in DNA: TGTGCCAGCAGCCTCCCCGGGACCTACGAGCAGTACTTC.